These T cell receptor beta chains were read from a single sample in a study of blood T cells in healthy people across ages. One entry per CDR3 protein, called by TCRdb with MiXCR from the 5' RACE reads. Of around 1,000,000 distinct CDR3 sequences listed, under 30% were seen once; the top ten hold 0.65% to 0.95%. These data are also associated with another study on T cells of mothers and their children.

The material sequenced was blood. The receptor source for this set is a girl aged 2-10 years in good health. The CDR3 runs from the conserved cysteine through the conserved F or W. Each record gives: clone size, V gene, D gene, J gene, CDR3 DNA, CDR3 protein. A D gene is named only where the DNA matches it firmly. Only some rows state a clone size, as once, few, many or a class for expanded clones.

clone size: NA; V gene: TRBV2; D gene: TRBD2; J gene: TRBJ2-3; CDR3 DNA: TGTGCCAGCAGGATAGGGCCCGGGAGGGCAGATACGCAGTATTTT; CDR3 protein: CASRIGPGRADTQYF
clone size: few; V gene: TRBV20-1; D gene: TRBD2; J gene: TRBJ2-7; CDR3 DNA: TGCAGTGCTCCGGACTACCGGGGGGGCGGCTACGAGCAGTACTTC; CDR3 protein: CSAPDYRGGGYEQYF
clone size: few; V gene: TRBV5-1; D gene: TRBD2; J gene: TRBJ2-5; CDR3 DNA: TGCGCCAGCAGCTCGATTCTAGCGGGGGGGCAAGAGACCCAGTACTTC; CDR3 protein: CASSSILAGGQETQYF
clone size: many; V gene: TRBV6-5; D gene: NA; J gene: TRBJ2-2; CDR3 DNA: TGTGCCAGCTCGGGGTTAGGCGGGGAGCTGTTTTTT; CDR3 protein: CASSGLGGELFF
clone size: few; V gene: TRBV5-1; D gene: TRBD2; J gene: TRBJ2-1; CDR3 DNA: TGCGCCAGCAGCTTTAGCGGGGGTCCTGGTAATGAGCAGTTCTTC; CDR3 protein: CASSFSGGPGNEQFF
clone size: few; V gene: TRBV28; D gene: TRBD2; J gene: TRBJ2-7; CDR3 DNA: TGTGCCAGCAGCCGGGGCCAGCGGGGAACCTACGAGCAGTACTTC; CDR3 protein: CASSRGQRGTYEQYF
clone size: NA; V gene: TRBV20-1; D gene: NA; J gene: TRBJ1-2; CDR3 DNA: TGCAGTGGTATCCCCCGGGAGACACAGATTTTTAACTATGGCTACACCTTC; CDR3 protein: CSGIPRETQIFNYGYTF
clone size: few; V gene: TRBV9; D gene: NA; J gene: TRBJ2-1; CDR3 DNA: TGTGCCAGCAGCGTAGACGGACTAAGAAATGAGCAGTTCTTC; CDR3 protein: CASSVDGLRNEQFF
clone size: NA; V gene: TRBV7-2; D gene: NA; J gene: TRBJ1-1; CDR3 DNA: TGTGCCCAAGAAAGGACTGAAGCTTTCTTT; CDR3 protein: CAQERTEAFF
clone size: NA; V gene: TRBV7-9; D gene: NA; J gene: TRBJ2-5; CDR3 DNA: TGTGCCAGCAGCCCTGACTTGGGGCCACAAGAGACCCAGTACTTC; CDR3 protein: CASSPDLGPQETQYF
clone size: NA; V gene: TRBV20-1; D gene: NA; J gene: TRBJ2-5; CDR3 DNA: TGCAGTGTCAACAGGGCCGAGACCCAGTACTTC; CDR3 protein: CSVNRAETQYF
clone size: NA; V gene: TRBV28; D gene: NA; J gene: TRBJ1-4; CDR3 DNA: TGTGCCAGCAGTGCCTATGACAGCGTAGGTGCTAATGAAAAACTGTTTTTT; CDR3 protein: CASSAYDSVGANEKLFF
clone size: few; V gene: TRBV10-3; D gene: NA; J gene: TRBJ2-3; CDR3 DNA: TGTGCCATCAGTGACCCGCCCGGAGGCTCATATAATCCGGATACGCAGTATTTT; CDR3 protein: CAISDPPGGSYNPDTQYF
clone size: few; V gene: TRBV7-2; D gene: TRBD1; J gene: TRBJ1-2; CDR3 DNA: TGTGCCAGCAGCAGCACTCCAGGGGGGATCTATGGCTACACCTTC; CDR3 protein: CASSSTPGGIYGYTF
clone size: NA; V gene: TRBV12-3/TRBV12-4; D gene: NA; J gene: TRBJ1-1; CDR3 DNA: TGTGCCAGCACCTCAACAGGGCACACTGAAGCTTTCTTT; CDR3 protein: CASTSTGHTEAFF
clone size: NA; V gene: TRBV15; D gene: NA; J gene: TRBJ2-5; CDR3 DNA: TGTGCCACCAGCAGAGGGGGGGTTCAAGAGACCCAGTACTTC; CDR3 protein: CATSRGGVQETQYF
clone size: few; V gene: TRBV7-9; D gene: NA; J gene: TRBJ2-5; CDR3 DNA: TGTGCCAGCAGCTTAGGGGTTAGCGACGCGGAGACCCAGTACTTC; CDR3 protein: CASSLGVSDAETQYF
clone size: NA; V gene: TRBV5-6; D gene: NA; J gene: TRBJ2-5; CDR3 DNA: TGTGCCAGCAGCTTGGACAGGAATTCTTGGGAGACCCAGTACTTC; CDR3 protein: CASSLDRNSWETQYF